This TCR beta chain was profiled in a study of identical twins. V gave up 7 bases and J gave up 3 bases; unmatched junction bases: 13. Germline CDR1 and CDR2: SGHDT and YYEEEE. The CDR3 consists of 15 residues. Remarks on this clonotype: Antigen unknown.

Study results and caveats: Alpha sequences out of frame and shared by twins had excess low generation probability. The same donors were not followed; conclusions instead depended on cross-sectional statistical analysis. Analyses of zero insertions could, in part, be confounded by invariant MAIT and iNKT cells.

In TCRdb, the 5' RACE reads were re-called with MiXCR into one record per CDR3 protein. The sample gives about 240,000 distinct CDR3 sequences, 8% to 11% of which show up once; 9% to 10% is in the top ten. All donors comprised healthy Caucasians. The source of this sequence is a man in his fifties or sixties in good health. This chain uses TRBV5-6 with TRBJ2-7; 7 bases fit TRBD2. The sequenced material came from memory T cells sorted from blood. The CDR3: CASSMGGSPLYEQYF. CDR3 bases: TGTGCCAGCTCAATGGGAGGGAGCCCTCTCTACGAGCAGTACTTC.